This TCR beta chain was sequenced in a study of blood T cell repertoires in COVID-19. The CDR3 runs to 16 residues. V lost 4 bases, J lost 0 bases, and 13 bases lay in between. CDR1 SNHLY and CDR2 FYNNEI come from the germline V gene. Profiled with immunoSEQ multiplex PCR; TCRdb holds only in-frame clones, not every one. Of about 140,000 clones in the sample, 84% were seen once. Sequencing was performed on PBMCs or T cells enriched from blood (not recorded which). The chain links TRBV2 to TRBJ1-5; D ambiguous. The source of this sequence is a woman between 18 and 30 years old who had been exposed to COVID-19. CDR3 DNA: TGTGCCAGCAGTGTGGCACCCAGAATTAGCAATCAGCCCCAGCATTTT. It codes for CASSVAPRISNQPQHF.